These T cell receptor beta chains were read from a single sample in a study of tumor-infiltrating lymphocytes in oesophageal squamous cell carcinoma. From the PCR reads, TCRdb called clonotypes with MiXCR, one entry per CDR3 protein. The repertoire has about 10,000 distinct CDR3 sequences, around 63% of them found once; the top ten carry approximately 33%. The sequenced sample consisted of esophageal tumor tissue. The origin of the receptors is a male donor with esophageal squamous cell carcinoma. CDR3s include the opening cysteine and the closing phenylalanine or tryptophan. D genes are given only for firm matches. The size of a clone is reported for some rows only, either as once, few or many, or as a class for expanded clones.

d_gene: TRBD1
j_gene: TRBJ2-5
len: 13
abundance: NA
v_gene: TRBV6-2/TRBV6-3
CDR3nt: TGTGCCTGCCAGGGGGACCAGTCCAGGACCCAGTACTTC
CDR3aa: CACQGDQSRTQYF

d_gene: NA
j_gene: TRBJ2-3
len: 12
abundance: NA
v_gene: TRBV7-2
CDR3nt: TGTGCCAGCAGCTCATTCACAGATACGCAGTATTTT
CDR3aa: CASSSFTDTQYF

d_gene: TRBD1
j_gene: TRBJ1-5
len: 16
abundance: NA
v_gene: TRBV7-6
CDR3nt: TGTGCCAGCAGCCTTGGGACAGGGGATAGCAATCAGCCCCAGCATTTT
CDR3aa: CASSLGTGDSNQPQHF

d_gene: TRBD2
j_gene: TRBJ2-5
len: 18
abundance: NA
v_gene: TRBV11-2
CDR3nt: TGTGCCAGCAGCTTGGGGACTAGCGGGGGGGCATTGCAGGAGACCCAGTACTTC
CDR3aa: CASSLGTSGGALQETQYF

d_gene: NA
j_gene: TRBJ2-5
len: 14
abundance: NA
v_gene: TRBV28
CDR3nt: TGTGCCAGCAGTTTCTTCCATCGAGCGGGGACCCAGTACTTC
CDR3aa: CASSFFHRAGTQYF

d_gene: TRBD2
j_gene: TRBJ2-1
len: 14
abundance: NA
v_gene: TRBV7-2
CDR3nt: TGTGCCAGCAGCCTGGGGACTAGCGGCAATGAGCAGTTCTTC
CDR3aa: CASSLGTSGNEQFF

d_gene: NA
j_gene: TRBJ2-3
len: 14
abundance: large
v_gene: TRBV7-9
CDR3nt: TGTGCCAGCAGCTTAGCCCAGAACACAGATACGCAGTATTTT
CDR3aa: CASSLAQNTDTQYF

d_gene: NA
j_gene: TRBJ2-7
len: 14
abundance: few
v_gene: TRBV7-6
CDR3nt: TGTGCCAGCAGCTTAGGAGGAGTAGGTTCCGAGCAGTACTTC
CDR3aa: CASSLGGVGSEQYF

d_gene: TRBD1
j_gene: TRBJ2-1
len: 13
abundance: many
v_gene: TRBV7-6
CDR3nt: TGTGCCAGCAGCCAGGGGGACCTCAATGAGCAGTTCTTC
CDR3aa: CASSQGDLNEQFF

d_gene: TRBD1
j_gene: TRBJ2-7
len: 14
abundance: NA
v_gene: TRBV6-1
CDR3nt: TGTGCCAGCAAGACAGGGGGCGATGACTACGAGCAGTACTTC
CDR3aa: CASKTGGDDYEQYF

d_gene: NA
j_gene: TRBJ2-3
len: 15
abundance: NA
v_gene: TRBV7-4
CDR3nt: TGTGCCAGCAGCTCCCTCGGGGCCAGCACAGATACGCAGTATTTT
CDR3aa: CASSSLGASTDTQYF

d_gene: NA
j_gene: TRBJ2-7
len: 11
abundance: NA
v_gene: TRBV12-3/TRBV12-4
CDR3nt: TGTGCCAGCAAAACGGGTAATGAGCAGTACTTC
CDR3aa: CASKTGNEQYF

d_gene: TRBD2
j_gene: TRBJ2-5
len: 15
abundance: NA
v_gene: TRBV7-2
CDR3nt: TGTGCCAGCAGCTTAGCGGCGGGGGGTGCGGGGGAGCAGTACTTC
CDR3aa: CASSLAAGGAGEQYF

d_gene: NA
j_gene: TRBJ1-1
len: 16
abundance: medium-sized
v_gene: TRBV7-5
CDR3nt: NA
CDR3aa: CISVPEEAPLEQAKSW

d_gene: TRBD2
j_gene: TRBJ2-7
len: 15
abundance: once
v_gene: TRBV18
CDR3nt: TGTGCCAGCTCACCGACTAGCGGGAGAGCTTACGAGCAGTACTTC
CDR3aa: CASSPTSGRAYEQYF

d_gene: NA
j_gene: TRBJ2-1
len: 14
abundance: NA
v_gene: TRBV7-3
CDR3nt: TGTGCCAGCAGCTTGGGGTCCAGATACAATGAGCAGTTCTTC
CDR3aa: CASSLGSRYNEQFF

d_gene: NA
j_gene: TRBJ1-5
len: 15
abundance: NA
v_gene: TRBV7-2
CDR3nt: TGTGCCAGCAGCTTAGGGGGAACGAGCAATCAGCCCCAGCATTTT
CDR3aa: CASSLGGTSNQPQHF

d_gene: TRBD1
j_gene: TRBJ2-1
len: 13
abundance: NA
v_gene: TRBV24-1
CDR3nt: TGTGCCACCAGCCGGACAGGTCAGAAGACCCAGTTCTTC
CDR3aa: CATSRTGQKTQFF

d_gene: NA
j_gene: TRBJ2-5
len: 12
abundance: NA
v_gene: TRBV7-6
CDR3nt: TGTGCCAGCAGCTTAGCGCATGTCACCCAGTACTTC
CDR3aa: CASSLAHVTQYF

d_gene: NA
j_gene: TRBJ2-1
len: 15
abundance: once
v_gene: TRBV7-6
CDR3nt: TGTGCTAGCAGCCTTTCGGGAAAACCGGGAAATGAGCAGTTCTTC
CDR3aa: CASSLSGKPGNEQFF

d_gene: TRBD1
j_gene: TRBJ2-3
len: 14
abundance: NA
v_gene: TRBV7-6
CDR3nt: TGTGCCAGCAGCCAGGGACAGCGCACAGATACGCAGTATTTT
CDR3aa: CASSQGQRTDTQYF

d_gene: NA
j_gene: TRBJ2-3
len: 12
abundance: few
v_gene: TRBV7-3
CDR3nt: TGTGCCAGCAGCTCCTCCTCAGGGACGCAGTATTTT
CDR3aa: CASSSSSGTQYF

d_gene: NA
j_gene: TRBJ2-7
len: 16
abundance: NA
v_gene: TRBV7-2
CDR3nt: TGTGCCAGCAGCTTGGGTTTGGCGGGTGGATTCTACGAGCAGTACTTC
CDR3aa: CASSLGLAGGFYEQYF

d_gene: NA
j_gene: TRBJ1-1
len: 13
abundance: NA
v_gene: TRBV7-6
CDR3nt: TGTGCCAGCAGCCTGGACAGTCTTCGTGAAGCTTTCTTT
CDR3aa: CASSLDSLREAFF

d_gene: NA
j_gene: TRBJ1-6
len: 12
abundance: few
v_gene: TRBV7-8
CDR3nt: TGTGCCAGCAGCTTGGACAGTCACAAGCAGTACTTT
CDR3aa: CASSLDSHKQYF

d_gene: TRBD2
j_gene: TRBJ2-5
len: 14
abundance: NA
v_gene: TRBV7-4
CDR3nt: TGTGCCAGCAGCTTTAGCGGGGGACAAGAGACCCAGTACTTC
CDR3aa: CASSFSGGQETQYF

d_gene: NA
j_gene: TRBJ1-6
len: 13
abundance: NA
v_gene: TRBV7-8
CDR3nt: TGTGCCAGCAGCTTAGCTACCCCCGGAGCCCAGTACTTT
CDR3aa: CASSLATPGAQYF

d_gene: NA
j_gene: TRBJ2-5
len: 13
abundance: NA
v_gene: TRBV7-2
CDR3nt: TGTGCCAGCAAGGACTTCTTGCGAGAGACCCAGTACTTC
CDR3aa: CASKDFLRETQYF

d_gene: TRBD2
j_gene: TRBJ2-1
len: 15
abundance: NA
v_gene: TRBV6-4
CDR3nt: TGTGCCAGCAGTGACGAAGGCGGGAGGGCCAATGAGCAGTTCTTC
CDR3aa: CASSDEGGRANEQFF

d_gene: TRBD1
j_gene: TRBJ2-1
len: 15
abundance: NA
v_gene: TRBV7-6
CDR3nt: TGTGCCAGCAGCCCAACAGGGGGCTCCTACAATGAGCAGTTCTTC
CDR3aa: CASSPTGGSYNEQFF

d_gene: NA
j_gene: TRBJ1-1
len: 13
abundance: NA
v_gene: TRBV11-3
CDR3nt: TGTGCCAGCAGCTTAGGGGAGAGAACTGAAGCTTTCTTT
CDR3aa: CASSLGERTEAFF

d_gene: NA
j_gene: TRBJ2-7
len: 12
abundance: NA
v_gene: TRBV7-2
CDR3nt: TGTGCCAGCAGCTTAAGTGACTACGAGCAGTACTTC
CDR3aa: CASSLSDYEQYF

d_gene: NA
j_gene: TRBJ2-7
len: 14
abundance: NA
v_gene: TRBV20-1
CDR3nt: TGCAGTGCTAGAGTAGGAGGGGGGGCCTACGAGCAGTACTTC
CDR3aa: CSARVGGGAYEQYF

d_gene: NA
j_gene: TRBJ2-1
len: 14
abundance: NA
v_gene: TRBV12-3/TRBV12-4
CDR3nt: TGTGCCAGCAGTTTACGGGGGCGAAGCAATGAGCAGTTCTTC
CDR3aa: CASSLRGRSNEQFF

d_gene: NA
j_gene: TRBJ2-5
len: 14
abundance: NA
v_gene: TRBV28
CDR3nt: TGTGTCAGCAGTTTACGAGGGCGGCAAGAGACCCAGTACTTC
CDR3aa: CVSSLRGRQETQYF

d_gene: TRBD2
j_gene: TRBJ2-1
len: 16
abundance: few
v_gene: TRBV7-3
CDR3nt: TGTGCCAGCAGCTTAGGATCTAGCGGGGGACACAATGAGCAGTTCTTC
CDR3aa: CASSLGSSGGHNEQFF

d_gene: NA
j_gene: TRBJ2-7
len: 14
abundance: NA
v_gene: TRBV7-2
CDR3nt: TGTGCCAGCAGCTTAGGTGGCAAACCCTACGAGCAGTACTTC
CDR3aa: CASSLGGKPYEQYF

d_gene: TRBD1
j_gene: TRBJ2-1
len: 16
abundance: NA
v_gene: TRBV7-2
CDR3nt: TGTGCCAGCAGCACACACAGGGGGCGCGTCACGAATGAGCAGTTCTTC
CDR3aa: CASSTHRGRVTNEQFF

d_gene: NA
j_gene: TRBJ2-3
len: 14
abundance: NA
v_gene: TRBV12-3/TRBV12-4
CDR3nt: TGTGCCAACAGTTCGCTGGAGAGCTCCTACGAGCAGTATTTT
CDR3aa: CANSSLESSYEQYF

d_gene: NA
j_gene: TRBJ2-2
len: 15
abundance: NA
v_gene: TRBV19
CDR3nt: TGTGCCAGTAGTATAAGGGAGGGGGGCACCGGGGAGCTGTTTTTT
CDR3aa: CASSIREGGTGELFF

d_gene: TRBD2
j_gene: TRBJ2-1
len: 16
abundance: NA
v_gene: TRBV3-1
CDR3nt: TGTGCCAGCAGCCTTCGGACTAGCGGGTTATCCTACGAGCAGTTCTTC
CDR3aa: CASSLRTSGLSYEQFF

d_gene: NA
j_gene: TRBJ2-1
len: 13
abundance: many
v_gene: TRBV18
CDR3nt: TGTGCCAGCTCACCAATGAGGGGCCATGAGCAGTTCTTC
CDR3aa: CASSPMRGHEQFF

d_gene: NA
j_gene: TRBJ2-5
len: 14
abundance: NA
v_gene: TRBV11-2
CDR3nt: TGTGCCAGCAGCTCCCTGCATGAGGAGTGGGCCCAGTACTTC
CDR3aa: CASSSLHEEWAQYF

d_gene: NA
j_gene: TRBJ2-3
len: 14
abundance: medium-sized
v_gene: TRBV2
CDR3nt: TGTGCCAGCAGGAGAGCTCATAGCACAGATACGCAGTATTTT
CDR3aa: CASRRAHSTDTQYF

d_gene: NA
j_gene: TRBJ2-7
len: 14
abundance: NA
v_gene: TRBV7-8
CDR3nt: TGTGCCAGCAGCTTACCAGGGGTAACCTACGAGCAGTACTTC
CDR3aa: CASSLPGVTYEQYF

d_gene: NA
j_gene: TRBJ2-7
len: 12
abundance: NA
v_gene: TRBV7-6
CDR3nt: TGTGCCAGCAGCTTAGTCTTGGGCGAGCAGTACTTC
CDR3aa: CASSLVLGEQYF

d_gene: NA
j_gene: TRBJ2-7
len: 12
abundance: NA
v_gene: TRBV7-2
CDR3nt: TGTGCCAGCAGCTTATACAACTACGAGCAGTACTTC
CDR3aa: CASSLYNYEQYF

d_gene: TRBD1
j_gene: TRBJ1-5
len: 14
abundance: NA
v_gene: TRBV28
CDR3nt: TGTGCCACCGACCTTAGGGGGCTTAGTCAGCCCCAGCATTTT
CDR3aa: CATDLRGLSQPQHF